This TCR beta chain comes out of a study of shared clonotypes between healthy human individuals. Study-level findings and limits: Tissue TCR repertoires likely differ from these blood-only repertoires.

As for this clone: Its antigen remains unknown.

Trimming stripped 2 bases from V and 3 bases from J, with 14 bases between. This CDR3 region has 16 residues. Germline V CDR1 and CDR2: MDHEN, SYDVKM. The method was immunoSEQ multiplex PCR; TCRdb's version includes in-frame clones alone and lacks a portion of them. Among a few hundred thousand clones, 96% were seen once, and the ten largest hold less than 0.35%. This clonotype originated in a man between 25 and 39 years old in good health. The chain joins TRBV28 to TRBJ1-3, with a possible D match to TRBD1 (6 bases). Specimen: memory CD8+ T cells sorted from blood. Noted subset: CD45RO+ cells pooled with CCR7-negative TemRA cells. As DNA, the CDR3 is TGTGCCAGCAGTTTAAGTGGGGGGCGTCGTGGAAACACCATATATTTT. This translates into CASSLSGGRRGNTIYF. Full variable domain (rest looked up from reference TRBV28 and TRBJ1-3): DVKVTQSSRYLVKRTGEKVFLECVQDMDHENMFWYRQDPGLGLRLIYFSYDVKMKEKGDIPEGYSVSREKKERFSLILESASTNQTSMYLCASSLSGGRRGNTIYFGEGSWLTVV.